The rows below give T cell receptor beta chains drawn from one sample of a study of memory CD4+ T cells and cytomegalovirus serostatus. TCRdb's copy holds only in-frame clones and misses some; the assay was immunoSEQ multiplex PCR. The table lists approximately 74,000 clones, about 76% of them singletons. Sequencing used memory CD4+ T cells from blood. These receptors came from an adult in good health and CMV-seropositive. Both conserved end residues are part of each CDR3. The D gene is left open where the match is weak. Not every row has a clone size; where given, it reads once, few, many or a size class.

>TRBJ1-1|.|few|TRBV18
CASSPPEQWKMNTEAFF
TGTGCCAGCTCACCACCGGAACAGTGGAAAATGAACACTGAAGCTTTCTTT
>TRBJ2-5|TRBD2|.|TRBV10-3
CAITESGRKETQYF
TGTGCCATCACCGAAAGCGGGAGGAAAGAGACCCAGTACTTC
>TRBJ1-5|.|.|TRBV19
CASTIDRYSNQPQHF
TGTGCCAGTACCATCGACAGATATAGCAATCAGCCCCAGCATTTT
>TRBJ2-1|TRBD2|.|TRBV4-2
CASSQESGLADYNEQFF
TGTGCCAGCAGCCAAGAATCGGGGCTAGCGGATTACAATGAGCAGTTCTTC
>TRBJ2-3|TRBD1|.|TRBV2
CASRRGQDTQYF
TGTGCCAGCAGAAGGGGGCAGGATACGCAGTATTTT
>TRBJ2-7|.|.|TRBV27
CASSLKQSYEQYF
TGTGCCAGCAGTTTAAAACAGAGCTACGAGCAGTACTTC
>TRBJ2-1|.|.|TRBV4-1
CASSGIRGLPRANEQFF
TGCGCCAGCAGCGGTATAAGGGGACTCCCGCGGGCCAATGAGCAGTTCTTC
>TRBJ1-2|.|few|TRBV4-1
CASSQVGLNANYGYTF
TGCGCCAGCAGCCAAGTCGGCCTAAACGCTAACTATGGCTACACCTTC
>TRBJ2-1|TRBD1|.|TRBV7-6
CASSLLGSGTGRRYNEQFF
TGTGCCAGCAGCTTACTTGGGTCTGGGACAGGGCGTCGGTACAATGAGCAGTTCTTC
>TRBJ2-7|TRBD2|.|TRBV2
CANIAGDLSYEQYF
TGTGCCAACATAGCGGGAGACCTCTCCTACGAGCAGTACTTC
>TRBJ2-1|.|.|TRBV11-2
CASSTYRDEYNEQFF
TGTGCCAGCAGCACTTACCGGGACGAGTACAATGAGCAGTTCTTC
>TRBJ2-1|TRBD1|medium-sized|TRBV2
CASSDVGQLEQFF
TGTGCCAGCAGTGATGTGGGACAGCTGGAGCAGTTCTTC
>TRBJ1-2|.|.|TRBV6-6
CASSYSTRAVYGYTF
TGTGCCAGCAGTTACTCGACCCGGGCTGTCTATGGCTACACCTTC
>TRBJ2-3|.|.|TRBV6-5
CASSYSRRGDTQYF
TGTGCCAGCAGTTACTCTCGGAGGGGAGATACGCAGTATTTT
>TRBJ2-7|TRBD2|.|TRBV6-1
CASTPTSGSYEQYF
TGTGCCAGCACCCCGACTAGCGGTTCCTACGAGCAGTACTTC
>TRBJ1-1|.|.|TRBV29-1
CSAHIGRERAFF
TGCAGCGCCCACATCGGAAGGGAGAGAGCTTTCTTT
>TRBJ2-3|.|.|TRBV10-3
CAISESGSTADTQYF
TGTGCCATCAGTGAGTCAGGTAGCACCGCAGATACGCAGTATTTT
>TRBJ1-2|TRBD1|.|TRBV27
CASTTSRTGGSYTF
TGTGCCAGCACCACCAGTAGGACAGGGGGAAGCTACACCTTC
>TRBJ2-1|.|once|TRBV13
CASSLGQGLNNEQFF
TGTGCCAGCAGCTTAGGTCAGGGGTTAAACAATGAGCAGTTCTTC
>TRBJ2-3|TRBD1|.|TRBV10-3
CAIRGTGGSDTQYF
TGTGCCATCAGGGGGACAGGGGGCTCAGATACGCAGTATTTT
>TRBJ2-2|.|.|TRBV19
CASSMVARGTGELFF
TGTGCCAGTAGTATGGTGGCTAGAGGGACCGGGGAGCTGTTTTTT
>TRBJ2-7|.|few|TRBV2
CASSESRVSGSSYEQYF
TGTGCCAGCAGTGAATCTCGTGTCAGCGGGTCCTCCTACGAGCAGTACTTC
>TRBJ2-1|.|.|TRBV6-4
CASSLSGGRGNEQFF
TGTGCCAGCAGTCTATCTGGGGGCCGGGGGAATGAGCAGTTCTTC
>TRBJ2-3|TRBD1|.|TRBV9
CASSVVQGGTDTQYF
TGTGCCAGCAGCGTAGTACAGGGGGGCACAGATACGCAGTATTTT
>TRBJ2-7|.|.|TRBV21-1
CASSKHPFCGESYEQYF
TGTGCCAGCAGCAAACACCCCTTTTGCGGGGAATCCTACGAGCAGTACTTC
>TRBJ1-3|TRBD1|.|TRBV30
CAWSVRGGTGGNTIYF
TGTGCCTGGAGTGTACGGGGGGGGACAGGGGGCAACACCATATATTTT
>TRBJ2-3|TRBD2|once|TRBV4-3
CASSQVRGPSGSLDTQYF
TGCGCCAGCAGCCAAGTCCGGGGGCCTAGCGGGAGTTTAGATACGCAGTATTTT
>TRBJ2-3|.|.|TRBV7-6
CASSMHQTDTQYF
TGTGCCAGCAGTATGCATCAGACAGATACGCAGTATTTT
>TRBJ1-1|.|.|TRBV18
CASSPPSSVETEAFF
TGTGCCAGCTCACCACCTTCGAGTGTGGAGACTGAAGCTTTCTTT
>TRBJ2-3|.|.|TRBV28
CASGQGGEMSTDTQYF
TGTGCCAGCGGGCAGGGCGGCGAGATGAGCACAGATACGCAGTATTTT
>TRBJ1-2|TRBD1|.|TRBV6-5
CASRGTDPNYGYTF
TGTGCCAGCAGGGGGACAGATCCTAACTATGGCTACACCTTC
>TRBJ1-4|TRBD1|.|TRBV10-3
CAISGGQGDEKLFF
TGTGCCATCAGTGGAGGACAGGGGGATGAAAAACTGTTTTTT
>TRBJ2-1|TRBD2|.|TRBV19
CASWSGREPDNEQFF
TGTGCCAGTTGGAGCGGGAGGGAACCAGACAATGAGCAGTTCTTC
>TRBJ2-7|.|.|TRBV6-5
CASSYKRVSEQYF
TGTGCCAGCAGTTACAAGAGAGTTTCTGAGCAGTACTTC
>TRBJ2-3|.|.|TRBV5-1
CASSWRGGEDTQYF
TGCGCCAGCAGTTGGCGCGGGGGCGAGGATACGCAGTATTTT
>TRBJ1-6|.|.|TRBV1
CTSSHNSPLHF
TGCACCAGCAGCCATAATTCACCCCTCCACTTT
>TRBJ1-2|.|.|TRBV2
CASSKANYGYTF
TGTGCCAGCAGTAAAGCCAACTATGGCTACACCTTC
>TRBJ2-1|TRBD2|few|TRBV28
CASTSLAGGSDGGNEQFF
TGTGCCAGCACCTCACTAGCGGGGGGCTCCGACGGCGGCAATGAGCAGTTCTTC
>TRBJ1-6|TRBD1|.|TRBV6-5
CASSSDRDPISPLHF
TGTGCCAGCAGTTCAGACAGGGATCCAATTTCACCCCTCCACTTT
>TRBJ1-1|.|.|TRBV4-2
CASSQEPRNSMAFF
TGTGCCAGCAGCCAAGAACCCCGGAATAGTATGGCTTTCTTT
>TRBJ2-7|TRBD1|.|TRBV23-1
CASNPGTGGGEQYF
TGCGCCAGCAATCCCGGGACAGGGGGGGGTGAGCAGTACTTC
>TRBJ1-5|TRBD1|few|TRBV10-3
CAISESGTDNQPQHF
TGTGCCATCAGTGAGTCCGGGACAGACAATCAGCCCCAGCATTTT
>TRBJ1-2|.|.|TRBV6-1
CASSVSRGGYTF
TGTGCCAGCAGTGTCTCCAGGGGCGGCTACACCTTC
>TRBJ2-1|TRBD2|.|TRBV5-6
CASSLGTSGYNEQFF
TGTGCCAGCAGCTTAGGGACTAGCGGCTACAATGAGCAGTTCTTC
>TRBJ1-2|.|.|TRBV6-1
CASSDWARGGYTF
TGTGCCAGCAGTGACTGGGCGCGTGGGGGCTACACCTTC
>TRBJ2-1|TRBD2|.|TRBV10-1
CASSEGAGGYNEQFF
TGCGCCAGCAGTGAGGGAGCGGGAGGGTACAATGAGCAGTTCTTC
>TRBJ1-2|.|.|TRBV19
CASSIDQGLRYGYTF
TGTGCCAGTAGTATAGATCAAGGACTGCGCTATGGCTACACCTTC
>TRBJ1-2|.|.|TRBV29-1
CSVLLDGYTF
TGCAGCGTACTGTTAGATGGCTACACCTTC
>TRBJ1-4|.|few|TRBV5-7
CASSFQAPATNEKLFF
TGTGCCAGCAGCTTCCAGGCACCTGCAACTAATGAAAAACTGTTTTTT
>TRBJ1-1|TRBD1|.|TRBV7-9
CASKGTVNTEAFF
TGTGCCAGCAAGGGGACAGTGAACACTGAAGCTTTCTTT
>TRBJ2-7|.|.|TRBV7-2
CASSLKTGSEQYF
TGTGCCAGCAGCCTTAAAACAGGGTCCGAGCAGTACTTC
>TRBJ2-3|.|.|TRBV29-1
CSVETGRRDTQYF
TGCAGCGTTGAAACCGGGAGAAGAGATACGCAGTATTTT
>TRBJ2-1|.|few|TRBV2
CASSESPNEQFF
TGTGCCAGCAGTGAATCTCCCAATGAGCAGTTCTTC